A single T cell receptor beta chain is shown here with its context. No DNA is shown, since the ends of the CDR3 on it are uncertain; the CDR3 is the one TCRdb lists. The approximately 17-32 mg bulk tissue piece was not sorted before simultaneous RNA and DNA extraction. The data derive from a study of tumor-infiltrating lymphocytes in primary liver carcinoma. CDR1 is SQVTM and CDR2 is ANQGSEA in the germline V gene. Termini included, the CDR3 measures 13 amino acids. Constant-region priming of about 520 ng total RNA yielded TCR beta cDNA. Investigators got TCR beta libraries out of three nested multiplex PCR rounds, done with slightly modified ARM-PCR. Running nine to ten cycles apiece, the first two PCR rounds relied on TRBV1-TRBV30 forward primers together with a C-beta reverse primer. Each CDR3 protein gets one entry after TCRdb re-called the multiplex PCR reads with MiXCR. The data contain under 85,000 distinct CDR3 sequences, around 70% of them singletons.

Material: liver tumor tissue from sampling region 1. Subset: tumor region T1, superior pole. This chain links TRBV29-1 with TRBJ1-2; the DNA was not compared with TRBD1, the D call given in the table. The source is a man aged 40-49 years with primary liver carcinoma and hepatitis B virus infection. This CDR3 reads CSVEVGDGAGYSF.